Reported below is one T cell receptor (beta chain). The sample comes from a study of blood T cell repertoires in COVID-19. Overall study context: Acute-phase and convalescent COVID-19 samples originated in the United States, Italy and Spain. The cDNA or gDNA used as material had been derived from T cells, B-cell-depleted T cells, or PBMCs.

Per the germline V gene, CDR1 is MNHEY and CDR2 is SMNVEV (reference sequence). Trimming cost V 8 bases and J 1 base, with 13 bases left between them. This CDR3 is 14 amino acids long. Produced via immunoSEQ multiplex PCR; TCRdb's table is partial and in-frame only. The data show around 260,000 clones, 75% to 90% seen once. The origin of this receptor is a man aged 25 to 45 with active or convalescent COVID-19. The chain is built from TRBV27 and TRBJ2-3; a possible D gene is TRBD1 (7 bases). The sequencing input was peripheral blood. As DNA, the CDR3 is TGTGCCAGCGGGAGGACAGGTCGCACAGATACGCAGTATTTT. Protein: CASGRTGRTDTQYF.